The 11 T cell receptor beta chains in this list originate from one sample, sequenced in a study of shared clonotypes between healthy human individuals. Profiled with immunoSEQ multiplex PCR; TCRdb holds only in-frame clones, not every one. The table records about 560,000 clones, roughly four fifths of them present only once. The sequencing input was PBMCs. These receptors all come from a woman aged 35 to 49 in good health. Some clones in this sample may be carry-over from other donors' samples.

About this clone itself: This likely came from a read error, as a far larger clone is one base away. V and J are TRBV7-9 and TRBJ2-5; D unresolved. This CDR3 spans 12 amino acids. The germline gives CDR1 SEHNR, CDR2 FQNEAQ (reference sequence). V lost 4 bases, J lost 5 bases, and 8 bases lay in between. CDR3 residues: CASSSAIETQYF. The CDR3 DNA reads TGTGCCAGCAGCTCAGCGATCGAGACCCAGTACTTC.

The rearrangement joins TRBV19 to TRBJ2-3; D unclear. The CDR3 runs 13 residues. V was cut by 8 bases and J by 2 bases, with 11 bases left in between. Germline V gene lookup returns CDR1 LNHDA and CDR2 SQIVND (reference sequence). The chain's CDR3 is CASSRLNTDTQYF. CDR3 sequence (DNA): TGTGCCAGTTCCCGGCTGAACACAGATACGCAGTATTTT.

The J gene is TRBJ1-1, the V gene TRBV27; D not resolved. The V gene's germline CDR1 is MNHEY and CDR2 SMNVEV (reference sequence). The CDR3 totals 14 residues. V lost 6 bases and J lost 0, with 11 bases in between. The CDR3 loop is CASRRTDMNTEAFF. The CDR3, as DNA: TGTGCCAGCAGAAGGACTGACATGAACACTGAAGCTTTCTTT.

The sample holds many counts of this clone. The CDR3 loop reads CASTERSTQYF. Written as DNA, the CDR3 is TGTGCCAGTACAGAGCGGTCTACGCAGTATTTT. The J gene is TRBJ2-3, the V gene TRBV19; TRBD2 might be the D (5 bases). In germline, CDR1 is LNHDA, CDR2 SQIVND (reference sequence). The CDR3 spans 11 residues. Between the trimmed V and J ends, which lost 7 bases and 8 bases, there was a span of 10 bases.

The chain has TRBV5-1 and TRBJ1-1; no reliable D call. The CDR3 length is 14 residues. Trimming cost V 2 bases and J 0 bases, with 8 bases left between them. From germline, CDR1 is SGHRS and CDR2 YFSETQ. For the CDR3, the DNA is TGCGCCAGCAGCTTTTATCAGGTGAACACTGAAGCTTTCTTT. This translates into CASSFYQVNTEAFF.

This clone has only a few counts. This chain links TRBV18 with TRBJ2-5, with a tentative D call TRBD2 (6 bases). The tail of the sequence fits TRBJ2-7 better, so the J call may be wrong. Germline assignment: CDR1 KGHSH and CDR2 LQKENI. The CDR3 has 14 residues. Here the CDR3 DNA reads TGTGCCAGCTCCCCGACGGCGGCGGGGTCCGAGCAGTACTTC. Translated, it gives CASSPTAAGSEQYF.

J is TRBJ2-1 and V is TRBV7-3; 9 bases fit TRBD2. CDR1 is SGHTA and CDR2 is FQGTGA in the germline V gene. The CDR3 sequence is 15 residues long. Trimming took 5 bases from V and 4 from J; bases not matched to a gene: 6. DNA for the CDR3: TGTGCCAGCAGCCCCAGGGCGGGAGGGTACAATGAGCAGTTCTTC. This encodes CASSPRAGGYNEQFF. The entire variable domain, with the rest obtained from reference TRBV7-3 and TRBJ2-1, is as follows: GAGVSQTPSNKVTEKGKYVELRCDPISGHTALYWYRQSLGQGPEFLIYFQGTGAADDSGLPNDRFFAVRPEGSVSTLKIQRTERGDSAVYLCASSPRAGGYNEQFFGPGTRLTVL.

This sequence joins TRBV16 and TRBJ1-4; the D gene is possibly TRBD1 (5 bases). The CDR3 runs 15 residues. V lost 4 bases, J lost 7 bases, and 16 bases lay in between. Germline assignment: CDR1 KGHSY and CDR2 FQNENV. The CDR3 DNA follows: TGTGCCAGCAGCCGCTCGCTCGGGGCTAGTGAAAAACTGTTTTTT. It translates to CASSRSLGASEKLFF.

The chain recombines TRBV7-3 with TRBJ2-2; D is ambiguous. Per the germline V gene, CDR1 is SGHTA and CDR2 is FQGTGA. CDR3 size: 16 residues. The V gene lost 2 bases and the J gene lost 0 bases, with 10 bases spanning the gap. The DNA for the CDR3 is TGTGCCAGCAGCTTATGGGTGCTCTCGAACACCGGGGAGCTGTTTTTT. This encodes CASSLWVLSNTGELFF.

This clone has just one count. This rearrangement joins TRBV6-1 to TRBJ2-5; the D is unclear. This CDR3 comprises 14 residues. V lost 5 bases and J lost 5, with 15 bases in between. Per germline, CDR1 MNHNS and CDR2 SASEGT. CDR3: CASSWKGLAETQYF. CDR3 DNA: TGTGCCAGCAGTTGGAAAGGGTTGGCGGAGACCCAGTACTTC.

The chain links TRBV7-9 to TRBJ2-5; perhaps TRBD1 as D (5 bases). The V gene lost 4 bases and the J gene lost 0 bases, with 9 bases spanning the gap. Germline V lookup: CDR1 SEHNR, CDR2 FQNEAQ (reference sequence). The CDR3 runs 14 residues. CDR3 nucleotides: TGTGCCAGCAGCTCGACAGAGTACCAAGAGACCCAGTACTTC. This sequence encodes CASSSTEYQETQYF.